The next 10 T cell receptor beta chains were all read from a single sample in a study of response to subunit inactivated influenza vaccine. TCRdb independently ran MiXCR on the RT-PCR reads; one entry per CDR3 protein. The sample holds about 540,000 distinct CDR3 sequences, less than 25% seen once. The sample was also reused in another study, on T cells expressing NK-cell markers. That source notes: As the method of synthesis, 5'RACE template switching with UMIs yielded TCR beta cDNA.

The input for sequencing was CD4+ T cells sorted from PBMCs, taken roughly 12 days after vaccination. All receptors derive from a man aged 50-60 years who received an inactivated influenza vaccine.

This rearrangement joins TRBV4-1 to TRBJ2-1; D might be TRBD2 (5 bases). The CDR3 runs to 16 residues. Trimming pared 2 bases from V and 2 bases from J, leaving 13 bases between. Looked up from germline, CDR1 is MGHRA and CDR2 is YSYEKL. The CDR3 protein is CASSQISAHPYNEQFF. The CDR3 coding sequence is TGCGCCAGCAGCCAAATTAGCGCCCATCCCTACAATGAGCAGTTCTTC.

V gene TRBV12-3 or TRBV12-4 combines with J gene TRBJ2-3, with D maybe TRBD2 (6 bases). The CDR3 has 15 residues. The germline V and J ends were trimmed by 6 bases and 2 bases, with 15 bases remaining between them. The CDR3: CASRPPGLNTDTQYF. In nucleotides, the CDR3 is TGTGCCAGCAGGCCTCCGGGACTCAACACAGATACGCAGTATTTT.

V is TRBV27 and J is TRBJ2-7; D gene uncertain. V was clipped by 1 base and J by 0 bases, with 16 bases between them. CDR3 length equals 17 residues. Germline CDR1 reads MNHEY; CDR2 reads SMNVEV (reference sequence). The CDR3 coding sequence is TGTGCCAGCAGTTTATACGCCTATGGGCACGTCTCCTACGAGCAGTACTTC. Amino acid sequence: CASSLYAYGHVSYEQYF.

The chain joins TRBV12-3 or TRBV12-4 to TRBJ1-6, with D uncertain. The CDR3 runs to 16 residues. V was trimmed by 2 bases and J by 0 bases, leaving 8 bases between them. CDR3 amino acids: CASSLRPSSYNSPLHF. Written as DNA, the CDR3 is TGTGCCAGCAGTTTAAGACCCAGCTCCTATAATTCACCCCTCCACTTT.

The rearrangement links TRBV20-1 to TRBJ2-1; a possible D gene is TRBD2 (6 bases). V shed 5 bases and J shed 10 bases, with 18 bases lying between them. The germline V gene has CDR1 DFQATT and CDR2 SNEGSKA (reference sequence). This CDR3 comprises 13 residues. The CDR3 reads CSAEGLDGGEQFF. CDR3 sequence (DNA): TGCAGTGCTGAGGGACTCGACGGAGGGGAGCAGTTCTTC.

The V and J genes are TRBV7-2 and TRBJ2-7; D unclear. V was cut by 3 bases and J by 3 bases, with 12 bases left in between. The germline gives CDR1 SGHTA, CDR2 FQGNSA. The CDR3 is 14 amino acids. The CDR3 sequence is CASSFDAGYYEQYF. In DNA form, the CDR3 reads TGTGCCAGCAGCTTTGACGCAGGCTACTACGAGCAGTACTTC.

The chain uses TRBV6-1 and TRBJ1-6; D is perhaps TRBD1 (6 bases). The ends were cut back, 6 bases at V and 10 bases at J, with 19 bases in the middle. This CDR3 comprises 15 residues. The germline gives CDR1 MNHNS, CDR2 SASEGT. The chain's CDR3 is CASRSYRVDRSPLHF. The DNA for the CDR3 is TGTGCCAGCAGATCCTACAGGGTAGATAGATCACCCCTCCACTTT.

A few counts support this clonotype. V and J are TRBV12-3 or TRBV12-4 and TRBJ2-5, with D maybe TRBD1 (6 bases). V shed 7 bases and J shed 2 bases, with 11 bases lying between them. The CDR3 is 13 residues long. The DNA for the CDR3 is TGTGCCAGCAAGGGGGTTAGTCAAGAGACCCAGTACTTC. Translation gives CASKGVSQETQYF.

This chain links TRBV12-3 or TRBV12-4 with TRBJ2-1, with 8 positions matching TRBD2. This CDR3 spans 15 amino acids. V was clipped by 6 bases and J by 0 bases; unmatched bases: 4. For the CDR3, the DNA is TGTGCCAGCAGACCCGGGACTAGCTCCTACAATGAGCAGTTCTTC. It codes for CASRPGTSSYNEQFF.

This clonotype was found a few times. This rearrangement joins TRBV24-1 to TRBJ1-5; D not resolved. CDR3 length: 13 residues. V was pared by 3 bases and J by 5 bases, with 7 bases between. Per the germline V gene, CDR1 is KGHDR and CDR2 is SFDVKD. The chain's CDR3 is CATSDRRDQPQHF. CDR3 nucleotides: TGTGCCACCAGTGATCGACGGGATCAGCCCCAGCATTTT.